The TCR beta chain described here comes from a study of identifying expanded T cells in peripheral blood. To note about this clone: The antigen remains undetermined.

Collection occurred without any documented infections or immune events in donors. Points from the study as a whole: Across healthy donors, higher total template counts meant significantly greater approximately two-week count variance. Over two and four weeks, about 15 and 18 clones changed, versus approximately 1.2 between replicates.

The table came from immunoSEQ multiplex PCR; TCRdb's copy has only in-frame clones and leaves some out. This table holds tens of thousands of clones, 84% found once. This TCR was sampled from a person aged 18 to 75 in good health. The sample consisted of blood.

The DNA for the CDR3 is TGTGCCAGCAGCTCATCCCCACTAGCGGGAGGGGACGAGCAGTACTTC. It yields the protein CASSSSPLAGGDEQYF. The V and J genes are TRBV13 and TRBJ2-7; TRBD2 matches at 13 bases. The CDR3 spans 16 residues. The trim removed 4 bases at V and 5 bases at J, leaving 8 bases unmatched. CDR1 and CDR2 (germline): PRHDT, FYEKMQ (reference sequence).